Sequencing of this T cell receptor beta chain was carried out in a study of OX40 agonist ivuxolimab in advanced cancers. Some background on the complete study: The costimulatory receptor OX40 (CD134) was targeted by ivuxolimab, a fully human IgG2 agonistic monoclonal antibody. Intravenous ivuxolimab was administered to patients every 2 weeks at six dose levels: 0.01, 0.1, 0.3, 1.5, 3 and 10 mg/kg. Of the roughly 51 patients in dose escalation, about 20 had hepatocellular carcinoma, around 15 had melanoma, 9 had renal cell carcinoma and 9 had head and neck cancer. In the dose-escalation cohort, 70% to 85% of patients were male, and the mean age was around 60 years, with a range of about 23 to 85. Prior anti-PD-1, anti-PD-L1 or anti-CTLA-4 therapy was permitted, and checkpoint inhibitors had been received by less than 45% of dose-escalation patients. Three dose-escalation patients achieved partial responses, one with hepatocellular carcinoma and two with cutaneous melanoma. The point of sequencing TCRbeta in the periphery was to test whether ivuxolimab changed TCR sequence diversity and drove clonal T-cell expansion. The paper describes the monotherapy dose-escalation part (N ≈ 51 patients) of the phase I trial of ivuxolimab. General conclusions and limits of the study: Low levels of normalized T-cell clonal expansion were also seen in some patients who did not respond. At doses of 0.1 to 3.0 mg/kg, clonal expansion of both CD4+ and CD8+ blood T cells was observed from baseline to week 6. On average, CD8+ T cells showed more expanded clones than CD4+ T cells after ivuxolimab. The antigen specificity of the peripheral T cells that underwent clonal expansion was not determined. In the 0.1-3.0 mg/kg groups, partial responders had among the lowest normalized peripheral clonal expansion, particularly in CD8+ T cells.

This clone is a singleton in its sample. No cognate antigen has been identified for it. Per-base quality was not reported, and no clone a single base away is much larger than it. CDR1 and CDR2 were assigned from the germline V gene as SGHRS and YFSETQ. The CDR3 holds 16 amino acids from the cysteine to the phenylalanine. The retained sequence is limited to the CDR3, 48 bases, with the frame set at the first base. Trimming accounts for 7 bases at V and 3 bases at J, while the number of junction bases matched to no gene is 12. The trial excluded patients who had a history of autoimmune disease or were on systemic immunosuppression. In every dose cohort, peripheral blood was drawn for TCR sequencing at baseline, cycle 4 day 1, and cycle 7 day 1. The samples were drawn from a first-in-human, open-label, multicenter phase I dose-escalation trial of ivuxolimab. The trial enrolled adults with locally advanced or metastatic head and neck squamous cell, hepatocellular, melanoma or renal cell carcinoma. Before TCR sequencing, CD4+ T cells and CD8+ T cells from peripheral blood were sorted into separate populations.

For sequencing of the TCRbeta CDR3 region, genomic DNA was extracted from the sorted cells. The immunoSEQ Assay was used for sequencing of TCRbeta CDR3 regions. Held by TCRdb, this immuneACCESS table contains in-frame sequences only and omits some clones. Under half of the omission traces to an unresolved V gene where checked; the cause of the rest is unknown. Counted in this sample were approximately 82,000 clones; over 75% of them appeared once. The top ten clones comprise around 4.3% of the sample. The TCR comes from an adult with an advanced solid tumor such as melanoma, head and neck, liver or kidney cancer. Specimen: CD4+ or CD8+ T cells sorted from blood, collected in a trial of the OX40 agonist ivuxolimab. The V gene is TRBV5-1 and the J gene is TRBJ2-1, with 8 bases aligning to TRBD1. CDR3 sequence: CASELTPGQDYNEQFF. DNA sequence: TGCGCCAGCGAACTGACACCGGGACAGGACTACAATGAGCAGTTCTTC. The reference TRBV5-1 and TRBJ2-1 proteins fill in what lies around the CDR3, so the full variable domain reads KAGVTQTPRYLIKTRGQQVTLSCSPISGHRSVSWYQQTPGQGLQFLFEYFSETQRNKGNFPGRFSGRQFSNSRSEMNVSTLELGDSALYLCASELTPGQDYNEQFFGPGTRLTVL.